This record covers a single T cell receptor beta chain. This sample is drawn from a study of blood T cell repertoires in COVID-19. Overall study: From the United States, Italy and Spain came samples of acute and convalescent COVID-19. PBMCs, B-cell-depleted T cells, or T cells were the source of the cDNA or gDNA that made up the material.

The ends were cut back, 3 bases at V and 3 bases at J, with 9 bases in the middle. This CDR3 is 14 amino acids long. Germline CDR1 and CDR2: SNHLY and FYNNEI. In the source study's methods: Nucleated cell number was recorded as an estimate derived from reference gene primer amplification. The protocol was immunoSEQ multiplex PCR, while the TCRdb copy is restricted to in-frame clones and leaves out a portion. D and trimming were read from the DNA, whereas the V and J calls and clone size are those reported in that table. The table shows 200,000 to 300,000 clones, with around 88% occurring only once. The chain links TRBV2 to TRBJ2-1; perhaps TRBD2 as D (5 bases). Sequenced material: peripheral blood. The source of this sequence is a man in his thirties or forties with active or convalescent COVID-19. In nucleotides, the CDR3 is TGTGCCAGCAGTGATCTCCGGGGCTACAATGAGCAGTTCTTC. As protein: CASSDLRGYNEQFF.